This entry is about one TCR beta chain. Its antigen is not known. The method was immunoSEQ multiplex PCR; TCRdb's version includes in-frame clones alone and lacks a portion of them. The table has roughly 490,000 clones, 75% to 85% seen once. The data originate from a study of shared clonotypes between healthy human individuals. CDR3 size: 15 residues. V was pared by 7 bases and J by 3 bases, with 18 bases between. Germline assignment: CDR1 MNHNY and CDR2 SVGAGI (reference sequence). General study findings and limits: What limited the represented genetic and exposure-history diversity was the small number of donors.

V gene TRBV6-6 combines with J gene TRBJ1-2, with a tentative D call TRBD1 (6 bases). What was sequenced was PBMCs. This sequence originates from a middle-aged woman in good health. Some clones in this sample may be carry-over from other donors' samples. CDR3 amino acids: CASTETGYDDYGYTF. CDR3 coding DNA: TGTGCCAGCACCGAAACAGGGTACGATGACTATGGCTACACCTTC.